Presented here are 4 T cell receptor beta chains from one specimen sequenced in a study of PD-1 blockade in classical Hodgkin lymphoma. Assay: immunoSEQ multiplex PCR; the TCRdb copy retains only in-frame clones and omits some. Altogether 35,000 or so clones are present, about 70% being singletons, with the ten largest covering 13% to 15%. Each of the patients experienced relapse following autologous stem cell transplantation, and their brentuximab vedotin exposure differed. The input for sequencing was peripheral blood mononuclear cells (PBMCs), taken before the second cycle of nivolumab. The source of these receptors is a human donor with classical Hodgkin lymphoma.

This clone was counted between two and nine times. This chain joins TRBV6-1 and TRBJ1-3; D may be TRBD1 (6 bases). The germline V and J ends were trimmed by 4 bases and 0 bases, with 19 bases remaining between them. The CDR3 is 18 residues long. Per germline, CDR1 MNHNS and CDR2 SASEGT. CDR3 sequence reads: CASSATSTGVASGNTIYF. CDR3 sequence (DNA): TGTGCCAGCAGTGCCACTTCGACAGGAGTTGCCTCTGGAAACACCATATATTTT.

CDR3 sequence reads: CATGLAGSYEQYF. The CDR3 DNA reads TGTGCCACCGGACTAGCGGGATCCTACGAGCAGTACTTC. The chain combines TRBV27 with TRBJ2-7; 12 positions agree with TRBD2. The CDR3 has 13 residues. V shed 10 bases and J 1 base; nucleotides not matched to a gene: 2. Germline V CDR1 and CDR2: MNHEY, SMNVEV (reference sequence).

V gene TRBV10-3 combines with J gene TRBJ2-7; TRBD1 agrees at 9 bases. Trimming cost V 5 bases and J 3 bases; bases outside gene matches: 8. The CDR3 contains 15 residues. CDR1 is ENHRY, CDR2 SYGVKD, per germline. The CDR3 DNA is TGTGCCATCAGTCCCAGAGGGACAGGGTTCTACGAGCAGTACTTC. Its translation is CAISPRGTGFYEQYF.

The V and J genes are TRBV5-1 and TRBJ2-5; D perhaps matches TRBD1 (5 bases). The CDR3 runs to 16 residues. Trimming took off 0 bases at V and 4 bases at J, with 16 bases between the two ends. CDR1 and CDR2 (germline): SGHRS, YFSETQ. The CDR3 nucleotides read TGCGCCAGCAGCTTGGGGGGCCGTTGGACCTCAGAGACCCAGTACTTC. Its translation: CASSLGGRWTSETQYF.